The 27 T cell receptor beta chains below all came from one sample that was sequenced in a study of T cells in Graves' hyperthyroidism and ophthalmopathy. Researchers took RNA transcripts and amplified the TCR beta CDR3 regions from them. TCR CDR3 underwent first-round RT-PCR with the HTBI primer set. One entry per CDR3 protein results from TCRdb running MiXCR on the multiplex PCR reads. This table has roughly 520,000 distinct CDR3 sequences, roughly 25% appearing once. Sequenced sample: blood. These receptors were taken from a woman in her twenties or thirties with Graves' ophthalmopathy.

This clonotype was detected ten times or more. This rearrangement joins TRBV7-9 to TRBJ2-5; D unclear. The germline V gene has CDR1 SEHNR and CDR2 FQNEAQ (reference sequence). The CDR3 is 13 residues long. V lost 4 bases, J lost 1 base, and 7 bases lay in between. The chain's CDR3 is CASSSSTQETQYF. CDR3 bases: TGTGCCAGCAGCTCTTCGACCCAAGAGACCCAGTACTTC.

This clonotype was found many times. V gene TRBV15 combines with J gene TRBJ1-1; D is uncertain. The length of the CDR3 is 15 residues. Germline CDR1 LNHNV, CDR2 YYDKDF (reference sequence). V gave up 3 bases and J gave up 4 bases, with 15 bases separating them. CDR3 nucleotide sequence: TGTGCCACCAGCAGGGTTTGGCGGGTTGCCACTGAAGCTTTCTTT. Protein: CATSRVWRVATEAFF.

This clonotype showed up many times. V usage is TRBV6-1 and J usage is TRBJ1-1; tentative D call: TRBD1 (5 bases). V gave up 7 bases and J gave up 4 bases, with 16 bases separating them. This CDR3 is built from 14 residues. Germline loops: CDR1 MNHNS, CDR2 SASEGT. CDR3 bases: TGTGCCAGCACCCAAATGGGGGGTGGCACTGAAGCTTTCTTT. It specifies CASTQMGGGTEAFF.

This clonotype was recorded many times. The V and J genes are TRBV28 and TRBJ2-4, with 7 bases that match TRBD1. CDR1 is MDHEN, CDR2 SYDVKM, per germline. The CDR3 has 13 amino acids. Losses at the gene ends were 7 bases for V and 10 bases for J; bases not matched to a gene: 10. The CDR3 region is CASTKMDRSIQYF. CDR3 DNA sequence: TGTGCCAGCACCAAGATGGACAGGTCGATTCAGTACTTC.

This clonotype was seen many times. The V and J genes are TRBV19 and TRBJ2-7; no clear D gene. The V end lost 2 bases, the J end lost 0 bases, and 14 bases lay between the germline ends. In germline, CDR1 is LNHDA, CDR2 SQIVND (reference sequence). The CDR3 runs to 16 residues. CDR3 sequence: CASSISAVGVSYEQYF. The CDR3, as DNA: TGTGCCAGTAGTATATCGGCCGTCGGAGTCTCCTACGAGCAGTACTTC.

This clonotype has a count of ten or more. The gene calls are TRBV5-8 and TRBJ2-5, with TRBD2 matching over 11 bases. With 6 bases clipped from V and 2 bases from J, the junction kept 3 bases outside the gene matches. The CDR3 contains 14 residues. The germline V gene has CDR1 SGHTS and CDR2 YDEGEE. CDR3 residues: CASTLAGGQETQYF. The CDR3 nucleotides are TGTGCCAGCACCTTAGCGGGGGGGCAAGAGACCCAGTACTTC.

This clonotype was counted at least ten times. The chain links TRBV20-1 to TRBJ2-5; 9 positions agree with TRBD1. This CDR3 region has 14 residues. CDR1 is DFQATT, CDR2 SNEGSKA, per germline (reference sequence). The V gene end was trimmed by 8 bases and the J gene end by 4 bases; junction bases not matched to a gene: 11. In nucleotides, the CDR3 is TGCAGTATCGGCGGGACAGGGTATGGAGAGACCCAGTACTTC. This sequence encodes CSIGGTGYGETQYF.

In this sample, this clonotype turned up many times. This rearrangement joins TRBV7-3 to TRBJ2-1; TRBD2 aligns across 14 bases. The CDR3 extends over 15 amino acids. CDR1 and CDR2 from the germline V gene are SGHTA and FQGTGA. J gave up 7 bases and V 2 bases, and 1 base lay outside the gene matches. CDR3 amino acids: CASSLGTSGGNEQFF. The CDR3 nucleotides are TGTGCCAGCAGCTTAGGGACTAGCGGGGGTAATGAGCAGTTCTTC.

CDR3 amino acids: CASRQEPYEQYF. The CDR3 DNA sequence: TGTGCCAGCCGACAGGAACCCTACGAGCAGTACTTC. The genes are TRBV28 and TRBJ2-7, with D possibly being TRBD1 (6 bases). Trimming removed 8 bases at V and 2 bases at J, with 10 bases between. CDR1 and CDR2 (germline): MDHEN, SYDVKM. CDR3 length: 12 residues.

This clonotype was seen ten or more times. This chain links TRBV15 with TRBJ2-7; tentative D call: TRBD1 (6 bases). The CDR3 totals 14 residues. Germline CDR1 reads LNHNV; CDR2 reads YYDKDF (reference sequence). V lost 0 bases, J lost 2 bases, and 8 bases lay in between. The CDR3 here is CATSRDRDTYEQYF. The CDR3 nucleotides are TGTGCCACCAGCAGAGACCGGGACACCTACGAGCAGTACTTC.

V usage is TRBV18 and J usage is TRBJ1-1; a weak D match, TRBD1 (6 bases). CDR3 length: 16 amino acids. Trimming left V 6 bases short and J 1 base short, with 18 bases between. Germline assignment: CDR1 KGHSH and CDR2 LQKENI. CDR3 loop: CASSPIQTGGNTEAFF. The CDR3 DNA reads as TGTGCCAGCTCCCCCATTCAGACAGGAGGGAACACTGAAGCTTTCTTT.

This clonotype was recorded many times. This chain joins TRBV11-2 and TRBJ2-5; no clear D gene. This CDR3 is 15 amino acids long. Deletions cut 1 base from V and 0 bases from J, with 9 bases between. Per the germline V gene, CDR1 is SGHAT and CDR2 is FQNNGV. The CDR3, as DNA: TGTGCCAGCAGCTTAGTTATAGGGTACCAAGAGACCCAGTACTTC. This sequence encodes CASSLVIGYQETQYF.

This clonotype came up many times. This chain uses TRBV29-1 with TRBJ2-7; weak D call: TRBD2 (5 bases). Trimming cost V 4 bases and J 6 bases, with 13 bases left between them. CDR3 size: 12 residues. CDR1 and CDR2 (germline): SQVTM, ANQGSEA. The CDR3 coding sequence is TGCAGCGTTGCGGGGAATGGTCTCGAGCAGTACTTC. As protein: CSVAGNGLEQYF.

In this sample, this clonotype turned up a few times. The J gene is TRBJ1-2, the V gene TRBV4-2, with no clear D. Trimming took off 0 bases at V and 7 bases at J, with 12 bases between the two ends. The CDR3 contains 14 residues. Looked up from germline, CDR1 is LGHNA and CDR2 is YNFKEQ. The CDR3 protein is CASSQESGNIGYTF. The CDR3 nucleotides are TGTGCCAGCAGCCAAGAATCAGGAAACATTGGCTACACCTTC.

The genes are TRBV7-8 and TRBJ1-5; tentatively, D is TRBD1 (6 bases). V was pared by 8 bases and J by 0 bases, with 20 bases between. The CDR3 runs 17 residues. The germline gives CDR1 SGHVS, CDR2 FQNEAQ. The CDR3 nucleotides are TGTGCCAGCTCTGGGGGGGCGACTAATTATAGCAATCAGCCCCAGCATTTT. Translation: CASSGGATNYSNQPQHF.

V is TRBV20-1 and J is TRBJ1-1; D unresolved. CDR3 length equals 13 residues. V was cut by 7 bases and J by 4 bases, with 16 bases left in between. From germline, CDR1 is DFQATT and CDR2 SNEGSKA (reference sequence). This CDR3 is CSVWARGSTEAFF. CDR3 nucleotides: TGCAGTGTATGGGCTCGGGGTAGCACTGAAGCTTTCTTT.

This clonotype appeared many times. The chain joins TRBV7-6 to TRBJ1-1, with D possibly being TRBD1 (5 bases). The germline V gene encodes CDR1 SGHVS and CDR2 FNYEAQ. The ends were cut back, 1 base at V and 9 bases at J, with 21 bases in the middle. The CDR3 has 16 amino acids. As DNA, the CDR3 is TGTGCCAGCAGCTTAGGCCCTGGGCGGGCGAGGGGCCAAGCTTTCTTT. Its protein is CASSLGPGRARGQAFF.

CDR3 DNA: TGTGCCAGCAGTTTTGGTCAGGGGGCAGTGGGGTATAATTCACCCCTCCACTTT. This encodes CASSFGQGAVGYNSPLHF. This chain joins TRBV12-3 or TRBV12-4 and TRBJ1-6; TRBD1 agrees at 8 bases. This CDR3 contains 18 residues. Trimming took 3 bases from V and 4 from J; bases not matched to a gene: 11.

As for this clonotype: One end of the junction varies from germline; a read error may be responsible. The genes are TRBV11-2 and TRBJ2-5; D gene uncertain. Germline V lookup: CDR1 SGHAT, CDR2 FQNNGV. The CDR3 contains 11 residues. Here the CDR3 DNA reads TGTGCTAGCATCTTTGGGCAGACCCAGTACTTC. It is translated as CASIFGQTQYF.

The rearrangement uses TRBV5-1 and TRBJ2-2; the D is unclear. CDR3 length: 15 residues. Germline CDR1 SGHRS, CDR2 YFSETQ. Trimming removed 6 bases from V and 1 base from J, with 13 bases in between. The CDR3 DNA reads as TGCGCCAGCACCGCAGGCGCGGAGAACACCGGGGAGCTGTTTTTT. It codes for CASTAGAENTGELFF.

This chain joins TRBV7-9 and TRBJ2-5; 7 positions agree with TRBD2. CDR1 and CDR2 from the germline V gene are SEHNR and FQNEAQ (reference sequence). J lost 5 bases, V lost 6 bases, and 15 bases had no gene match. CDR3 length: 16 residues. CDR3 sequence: CASSDGEGIIGETQYF. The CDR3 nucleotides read TGTGCCAGCAGTGATGGGGAGGGGATTATTGGGGAGACCCAGTACTTC.

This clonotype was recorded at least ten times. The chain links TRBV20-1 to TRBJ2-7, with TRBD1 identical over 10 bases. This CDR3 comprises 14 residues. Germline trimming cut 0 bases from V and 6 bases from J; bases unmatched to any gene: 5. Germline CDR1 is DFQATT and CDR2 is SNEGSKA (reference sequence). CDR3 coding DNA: TGCAGTGCTAGAGAGGGACAGGGGATCGGCGAGCAGTACTTC. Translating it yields CSAREGQGIGEQYF.

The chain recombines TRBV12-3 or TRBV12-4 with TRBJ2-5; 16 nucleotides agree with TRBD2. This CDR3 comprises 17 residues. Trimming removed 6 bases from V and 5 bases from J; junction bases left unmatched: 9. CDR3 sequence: CASSPGTSGRAVETQYF. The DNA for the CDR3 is TGTGCCAGCAGCCCCGGGACTAGCGGGAGGGCCGTGGAGACCCAGTACTTC.

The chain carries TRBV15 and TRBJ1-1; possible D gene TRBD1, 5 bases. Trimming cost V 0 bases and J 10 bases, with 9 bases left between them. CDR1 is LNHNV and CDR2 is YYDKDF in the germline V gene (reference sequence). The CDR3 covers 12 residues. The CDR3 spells CATSRDQGTAFF. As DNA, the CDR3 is TGTGCCACCAGCAGAGATCAGGGTACAGCTTTCTTT.

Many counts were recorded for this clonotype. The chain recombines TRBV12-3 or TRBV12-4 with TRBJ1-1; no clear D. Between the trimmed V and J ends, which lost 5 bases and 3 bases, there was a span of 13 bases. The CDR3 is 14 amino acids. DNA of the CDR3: TGTGCCAGCAGTCCTAGGGTCCGGGACACTGAAGCTTTCTTT. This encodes CASSPRVRDTEAFF.

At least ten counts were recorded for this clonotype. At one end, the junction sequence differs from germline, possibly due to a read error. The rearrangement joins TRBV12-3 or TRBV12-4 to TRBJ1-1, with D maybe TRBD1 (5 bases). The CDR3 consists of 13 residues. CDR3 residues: CTSSLGRGAEAFF. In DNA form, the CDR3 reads TGTACCAGCAGCCTGGGGAGGGGAGCTGAAGCTTTCTTT.

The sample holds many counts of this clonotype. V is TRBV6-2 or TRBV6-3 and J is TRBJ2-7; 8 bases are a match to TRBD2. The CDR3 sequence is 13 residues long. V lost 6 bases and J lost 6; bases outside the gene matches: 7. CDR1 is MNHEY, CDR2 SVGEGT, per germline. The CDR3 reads CASSNGGGREQYF. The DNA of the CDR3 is TGTGCCAGCAGCAACGGCGGGGGGCGCGAGCAGTACTTC.